One sample yielded the 21 T cell receptor beta chains listed below, sequenced in a study of identical twins. TCRdb re-derived calls from the 5' RACE reads in MiXCR, one entry per CDR3 protein. The top ten clones hold about 3% of a sample with 250,000 to 300,000 distinct CDR3 sequences, approximately 8.3% of them seen once. The same sample was also studied in work on yellow fever vaccine responses in identical twins.

The sequenced sample consisted of CD8+ T cells sorted from blood. These receptors were collected from a woman aged 18-35 years in good health.

This clonotype was seen many times. CDR3 protein: CASSQEPVSYEQYF. Written as DNA, the CDR3 is TGTGCCAGCAGCCAAGAGCCGGTTTCCTACGAGCAGTACTTC. V gene TRBV14 combines with J gene TRBJ2-7, with D unclear. This CDR3 is 14 amino acids long. CDR1 is SGHDN and CDR2 is FVKESK in the germline V gene. Trimming pared 0 bases from V and 1 base from J, leaving 7 bases between.

This clonotype showed up just a few times. The chain couples TRBV20-1 to TRBJ2-3; TRBD1 matches at 9 bases. Germline CDR1 DFQATT, CDR2 SNEGSKA (reference sequence). With V trimmed by 6 bases and J by 1 base, 5 bases remained unmatched. The CDR3 sequence is 14 residues long. Here the CDR3 reads CSARDREGTDTQYF. The CDR3 nucleotides read TGCAGTGCCAGGGACAGGGAGGGCACAGATACGCAGTATTTT.

This clonotype has more than one count but fewer than ten. The chain links TRBV4-1 to TRBJ2-2, with D unresolved. CDR1 is MGHRA, CDR2 YSYEKL, per germline. This CDR3 is built from 13 residues. V lost 4 bases and J lost 8, with 11 bases in between. CDR3 coding DNA: TGCGCCAGCAGCCTAAGGCTTGGAGGGGAGCTGTTTTTT. It codes for CASSLRLGGELFF.

The rearrangement links TRBV28 to TRBJ2-1, with 7 nucleotides matching TRBD1. The junction had 10 bases not matched to a gene; V was cut back by 3 bases and J by 5 bases. The CDR3 sequence is 16 residues long. CDR1 is MDHEN, CDR2 SYDVKM, per germline. DNA for the CDR3: TGTGCCAGCAGTTTCTTTATGACAGGGTACGACAATGAGCAGTTCTTC. Protein product: CASSFFMTGYDNEQFF.

The V gene is TRBV12-3 or TRBV12-4, the J gene TRBJ2-7; D uncertain. This CDR3 has 13 residues. Deletions cut 6 bases from V and 2 bases from J, with 11 bases between. The CDR3 coding sequence is TGTGCCAGCAGCGCCGCGGTTGCCTACGAGCAGTACTTC. Amino acid sequence: CASSAAVAYEQYF.

The chain joins TRBV27 to TRBJ2-2; D gene ambiguous. The CDR3 length is 14 residues. Trimming took off 4 bases at V and 6 bases at J, with 12 bases between the two ends. From germline, CDR1 is MNHEY and CDR2 SMNVEV (reference sequence). This CDR3 is CASSSPSRSGELFF. DNA for the CDR3: TGTGCCAGCAGTTCGCCTAGTCGCTCCGGGGAGCTGTTTTTT.

Comment on this clonotype: Mismatch with germline at one junction end may stem from a read error. J is TRBJ2-3 and V is TRBV7-7, with no clear D. This CDR3 comprises 16 residues. Germline CDR1 is SSHAT and CDR2 is FNYEAQ (reference sequence). The CDR3 spells CASSPRAGPPTDTQYF. The CDR3 DNA reads TGTGCTAGCAGCCCCCGGGCAGGACCTCCCACAGATACGCAGTATTTT.

This clonotype was detected only a few times. The V call is TRBV9, the J call TRBJ2-1; TRBD1 matches at 7 bases. Germline V CDR1 and CDR2: SGDLS, YYNGEE. This CDR3 has 16 amino acids. The V gene end was trimmed by 2 bases and the J gene end by 0 bases; junction bases not matched to a gene: 5. CDR3 coding DNA: TGTGCCAGCAGCGTTCCGACAGGGAGCTCCTACAATGAGCAGTTCTTC. Amino acids: CASSVPTGSSYNEQFF.

A few counts support this clonotype. V gene TRBV3-1 combines with J gene TRBJ2-5, with D possibly being TRBD1 (5 bases). The CDR3 consists of 15 residues. V lost 3 bases and J 1 base, leaving 12 bases between the germline ends. Germline V gene lookup returns CDR1 LGHDT and CDR2 YNNKEL (reference sequence). CDR3 sequence: CASSQTFRVQETQYF. The CDR3 DNA follows: TGTGCCAGCAGCCAGACCTTCAGGGTCCAAGAGACCCAGTACTTC.

V gene TRBV9 combines with J gene TRBJ2-1, with D perhaps TRBD1 or TRBD2 (6 bases each). This CDR3 comprises 14 residues. Per the germline V gene, CDR1 is SGDLS and CDR2 is YYNGEE. Deletions cut 2 bases from V and 5 bases from J, with 11 bases between. The CDR3 sequence is CASSVGGTNNEQFF. CDR3 DNA: TGTGCCAGCAGCGTGGGCGGGACAAACAATGAGCAGTTCTTC.

The table lists this clonotype with many counts. V gene TRBV10-3 combines with J gene TRBJ2-1; 7 nucleotides match TRBD1. Germline V gives CDR1 ENHRY, CDR2 SYGVKD. Losses at the gene ends were 8 bases for V and 4 bases for J; bases not matched to a gene: 5. The CDR3 has 13 residues. As DNA, the CDR3 is TGTGCCATCGAGGGACAGACTTACAATGAGCAGTTCTTC. It encodes CAIEGQTYNEQFF.

There are a few counts of this clonotype. This rearrangement joins TRBV10-3 to TRBJ2-2; 7 nucleotides match TRBD1. J gave up 3 bases and V 0 bases, and 13 bases lay outside the gene matches. This CDR3 is 19 amino acids long. Germline values: CDR1 ENHRY, CDR2 SYGVKD. CDR3 nucleotides: TGTGCCATCAGTGAGTCTACGGAAAGTGAGAGGGGGCACACCGGGGAGCTGTTTTTT. It is translated as CAISESTESERGHTGELFF.

This clonotype has a handful of counts. The J gene is TRBJ2-7, the V gene TRBV20-1; 8 bases are a match to TRBD2. Germline lookup yields CDR1 DFQATT and CDR2 SNEGSKA (reference sequence). V lost 3 bases to trimming and J lost 2 bases; unmatched junction nucleotides: 6. This CDR3 has 14 amino acids. The CDR3 nucleotides read TGCAGTGCTAGTGGCCGGGGGGGGACCTACGAGCAGTACTTC. This codes for CSASGRGGTYEQYF.

This clonotype was observed at least ten times. V usage is TRBV7-2 and J usage is TRBJ2-3; 12 bases map to TRBD2. V was pared by 2 bases and J by 4 bases, with 7 bases of the junction left unmatched. Germline V gene lookup returns CDR1 SGHTA and CDR2 FQGNSA. This CDR3 is built from 17 residues. CDR3 region: CASSLTELAGGPDTQYF. CDR3 nucleotide sequence: TGTGCCAGCAGCTTAACTGAACTAGCGGGAGGACCAGATACGCAGTATTTT.

This clonotype was found a few times. The chain carries TRBV12-3 or TRBV12-4 and TRBJ2-3, with 8 bases aligning to TRBD2. This CDR3 has 14 residues. V was clipped by 2 bases and J by 5 bases; unmatched bases: 3. CDR3 protein: CASSLIGGGDTQYF. For the CDR3, the DNA is TGTGCCAGCAGTTTAATCGGGGGGGGAGATACGCAGTATTTT.

This clonotype was counted only a few times. The chain links TRBV7-3 to TRBJ2-1; D is perhaps TRBD1 or TRBD2 (6 bases each). Germline V lookup: CDR1 SGHTA, CDR2 FQGTGA. Trimming took off 6 bases at V and 5 bases at J, with 17 bases between the two ends. The CDR3 runs 15 residues. As DNA, the CDR3 is TGTGCCAGCAGTTTGGTGGGGGGCCCCAACAATGAGCAGTTCTTC. Amino acid sequence: CASSLVGGPNNEQFF.

The DNA for the CDR3 is TGTGCCAGCAGCGGTCCCGGGGCGAACCAAGAGACCCAGTACTTC. It yields the protein CASSGPGANQETQYF. The rearrangement joins TRBV7-6 to TRBJ2-5; D is possibly TRBD1 or TRBD2 (5 bases each). The germline V and J ends were trimmed by 5 bases and 0 bases, with 13 bases remaining between them. The CDR3 is made up of 15 amino acids. Germline assignment: CDR1 SGHVS and CDR2 FNYEAQ.

The table lists this clonotype with many counts. The J gene is TRBJ2-1, the V gene TRBV29-1; TRBD1 aligns across 10 bases. The V segment lost 6 bases and the J segment 7 bases; nucleotides outside the gene matches: 6. Germline values: CDR1 SQVTM, CDR2 ANQGSEA. This CDR3 contains 13 residues. DNA for the CDR3: TGCAGCGTCGGGACAGGGGTTGGGAATGAGCAGTTCTTC. Translation gives CSVGTGVGNEQFF.

This clonotype showed up just a few times. The chain carries TRBV11-2 and TRBJ2-3; TRBD2 aligns across 13 bases. This CDR3 is 17 amino acids long. Germline V CDR1 and CDR2: SGHAT, FQNNGV. The V and J ends lost 4 bases and 0 bases, in that order; junction bases with no gene match: 4. In DNA, the CDR3 is TGTGCCAGCAGCTCGAGACTAGCGGGGGGAAGCACAGATACGCAGTATTTT. Protein product: CASSSRLAGGSTDTQYF.

The rearrangement links TRBV24-1 to TRBJ2-7; tentative D call: TRBD1 (6 bases). This CDR3 spans 15 amino acids. Per germline, CDR1 KGHDR and CDR2 SFDVKD. V shed 4 bases and J shed 0 bases, with 12 bases lying between them. CDR3 residues: CATSESDSSSYEQYF. For the CDR3, the DNA is TGTGCCACCAGTGAATCGGACAGCAGCTCCTACGAGCAGTACTTC.

In this sample, this clonotype turned up many times. This chain links TRBV7-2 with TRBJ2-3, with D perhaps matching TRBD1 or TRBD2 (6 bases each). This CDR3 region has 15 residues. The V gene lost 2 bases and the J gene lost 2 bases, with 11 bases spanning the gap. The germline CDR1 and CDR2 sequences are SGHTA and FQGNSA. The CDR3 region has the DNA TGTGCCAGCAGCTTAACGGGGGCTTACACAGATACGCAGTATTTT. Protein sequence: CASSLTGAYTDTQYF.